The next 22 T cell receptor beta chains were all read from a single sample in a study of cytomegalovirus exposure and HLA in healthy donors. Primers for the PCR totalled 60 Vbeta and 13 Jbeta. Produced via immunoSEQ multiplex PCR; TCRdb's table is partial and in-frame only. The sample lists 170,000 or so clones, 80% to 90% seen once, with roughly 1.9% in the top ten. Sequenced input: PBMCs. The receptors shown here come from a man between 18 and 29 years old in good health and CMV-seronegative.

The rearrangement joins TRBV7-8 to TRBJ2-7, with TRBD1 identical over 7 bases. This CDR3 has 15 amino acids. V was clipped by 0 bases and J by 2 bases; unmatched bases: 4. The germline gives CDR1 SGHVS, CDR2 FQNEAQ. For the CDR3, the DNA is TGTGCCAGCAGCTTAGCGGGCAGGGGGACCTACGAGCAGTACTTC. Protein product: CASSLAGRGTYEQYF.

For this clone: The junction and the germline gene differ at one end; a read error may be behind it. V is TRBV7-7 and J is TRBJ2-3, with 11 nucleotides matching TRBD2. Germline V gives CDR1 SSHAT, CDR2 FNYEAQ (reference sequence). CDR3 length: 15 amino acids. In nucleotides, the CDR3 is TGTGCTAGCAGCTCGTCTAGCGGGGGGACAGATACGCAGTATTTT. This codes for CASSSSSGGTDTQYF.

V is TRBV27 and J is TRBJ2-7; tentatively, D is TRBD2 (5 bases). The CDR3 extends over 15 amino acids. V was clipped by 4 bases and J by 2 bases, with 15 bases between them. Per germline, CDR1 MNHEY and CDR2 SMNVEV (reference sequence). CDR3 DNA sequence: TGTGCCAGCAGTTCCCATAGCGATCCAACCTACGAGCAGTACTTC. The encoded protein is CASSSHSDPTYEQYF.

The V call is TRBV11-2, the J call TRBJ2-7, with a tentative D call TRBD2 (6 bases). Trimming removed 5 bases at V and 6 bases at J, with 17 bases between. The CDR3 contains 14 residues. Germline V lookup: CDR1 SGHAT, CDR2 FQNNGV. The CDR3 is CASSQFQVRGEQYF. CDR3 nucleotides: TGTGCCAGCAGCCAATTCCAGGTGCGGGGCGAGCAGTACTTC.

The chain combines TRBV5-5 with TRBJ1-1, with D unclear. V was pared by 0 bases and J by 8 bases, with 5 bases between. The CDR3 spans 11 residues. CDR1 is SGHKS, CDR2 YYEKEE, per germline (reference sequence). This CDR3 is CASSLVEEAFF. CDR3 nucleotides: TGTGCCAGCAGCTTGGTGGAGGAAGCTTTCTTT.

This chain joins TRBV6-4 and TRBJ1-2; 10 bases are shared with TRBD1. Germline V CDR1 and CDR2: MRHNA, SNTAGT. Trimming cost V 6 bases and J 8 bases; bases outside gene matches: 6. The CDR3 spans 13 residues. This CDR3 reads CASRDGTGAGYTF. DNA of the CDR3: TGTGCCAGCAGGGATGGGACAGGGGCCGGCTACACCTTC.

The chain employs TRBV30 and TRBJ1-3, with 11 bases fitting TRBD1. The CDR3 totals 15 residues. V lost 1 base to trimming and J lost 2 bases; unmatched junction nucleotides: 1. Germline CDR1 and CDR2: GTSNPN and SVGIG (reference sequence). The CDR3 sequence is CAWSGTGGTGNTIYF. Written as DNA, the CDR3 is TGTGCCTGGAGTGGGACAGGGGGCACTGGAAACACCATATATTTT. The full variable domain, in which reference TRBV30 and TRBJ1-3 provide the parts outside the CDR3, is SQTIHQWPATLVQPVGSPLSLECTVEGTSNPNLYWYRQAAGRGLQLLFYSVGIGQISSEVPQNLSASRPQDRQFILSSKKLLLSDSGFYLCAWSGTGGTGNTIYFGEGSWLTVV.

The chain has TRBV5-6 and TRBJ2-7; TRBD1 agrees at 9 bases. J was trimmed by 3 bases and V by 3 bases; bases with no gene match: 4. The germline gives CDR1 SGHDT, CDR2 YYEEEE. The CDR3 sequence is 14 residues long. Written as DNA, the CDR3 is TGTGCCAGCAGCTGGGGACAGGGAAACTACGAGCAGTACTTC. As protein: CASSWGQGNYEQYF.

The chain carries TRBV13 and TRBJ2-2, with 9 positions matching TRBD1. The CDR3 runs to 16 residues. CDR1 and CDR2 from the germline V gene are PRHDT and FYEKMQ (reference sequence). V trimming: 5 bases; J trimming: 5 bases; junction bases outside the gene matches: 9. CDR3 residues: CASSPRTGEGTGELFF. The CDR3 DNA is TGTGCCAGCAGCCCTAGGACAGGGGAGGGGACCGGGGAGCTGTTTTTT.

The chain recombines TRBV10-3 with TRBJ2-2; 10 bases agree with TRBD1. Germline V gene data show CDR1 as ENHRY and CDR2 as SYGVKD. The length of the CDR3 is 13 residues. Losses at the gene ends were 9 bases for V and 5 bases for J; bases not matched to a gene: 3. CDR3: CAIGTGDTGELFF. The CDR3 DNA sequence: TGTGCCATTGGGACAGGGGATACCGGGGAGCTGTTTTTT.

This clone came up a few times. The V call is TRBV6-1, the J call TRBJ2-3, with D unclear. Germline V gene sequence: CDR1 MNHNS, CDR2 SASEGT. Trimming removed 7 bases at V and 3 bases at J, with 11 bases between. The length of the CDR3 is 13 residues. This CDR3 is CASKVRSTDTQYF. DNA of the CDR3: TGTGCCAGCAAGGTCAGGTCGACAGATACGCAGTATTTT.

J is TRBJ1-2 and V is TRBV2; D is possibly TRBD1 (6 bases). CDR3 length: 17 amino acids. Germline V lookup: CDR1 SNHLY, CDR2 FYNNEI. The germline V and J ends were trimmed by 2 bases and 2 bases, with 18 bases remaining between them. The CDR3 coding sequence is TGTGCCAGCAGTGAATGGCTCGACCCAGGGGCGAACTATGGCTACACCTTC. Translated: CASSEWLDPGANYGYTF.

The CDR3 DNA is TGTGCCAGTAGTACCCTCGACTCGGCCTACGAGCAGTACTTC. Translation: CASSTLDSAYEQYF. The chain joins TRBV19 to TRBJ2-7; D gene uncertain. Germline CDR1 LNHDA, CDR2 SQIVND (reference sequence). The ends were cut back, 4 bases at V and 2 bases at J, with 12 bases in the middle. This CDR3 contains 14 residues.

The chain has TRBV7-8 and TRBJ1-3; TRBD1 might be the D (5 bases). Trimming took 4 bases from V and 2 from J, leaving 15 bases between them. There are 16 residues in the CDR3. The germline gives CDR1 SGHVS, CDR2 FQNEAQ. As DNA, the CDR3 is TGTGCCAGCAGCTCCGGACGGCGGGGACCTGGAAACACCATATATTTT. It specifies CASSSGRRGPGNTIYF.

The chain has TRBV13 and TRBJ2-7; 10 bases are a match to TRBD2. The CDR3 totals 15 residues. Germline V CDR1 and CDR2: PRHDT, FYEKMQ (reference sequence). Losses at the gene ends were 6 bases for V and 0 bases for J; bases not matched to a gene: 5. CDR3 in amino acids: CASRHGTSASYEQYF. The CDR3, as DNA: TGTGCCAGCAGACATGGGACTAGCGCCTCCTACGAGCAGTACTTC.

The chain joins TRBV28 to TRBJ1-1; D ambiguous. The CDR3 length is 13 residues. Trimming removed 6 bases from V and 5 bases from J, with 13 bases in between. Per the germline V gene, CDR1 is MDHEN and CDR2 is SYDVKM. The CDR3 loop is CASRREIATEAFF. The CDR3 bases are TGTGCCAGCAGAAGGGAGATTGCGACTGAAGCTTTCTTT. The full variable domain, with the rest looked up from reference TRBV28 and TRBJ1-1, is DVKVTQSSRYLVKRTGEKVFLECVQDMDHENMFWYRQDPGLGLRLIYFSYDVKMKEKGDIPEGYSVSREKKERFSLILESASTNQTSMYLCASRREIATEAFFGQGTRLTVV.

The chain joins TRBV4-1 to TRBJ2-7, with a possible D match to TRBD1 (5 bases). V was shortened by 0 bases and J by 5 bases, with 11 bases between the two germline ends. The CDR3 sequence is 14 residues long. The germline V gene encodes CDR1 MGHRA and CDR2 YSYEKL. CDR3 amino acids: CASSQDRVQHEQYF. The DNA of the CDR3 is TGCGCCAGCAGCCAAGACAGGGTTCAGCACGAGCAGTACTTC.

The chain recombines TRBV28 with TRBJ1-4, with D unclear. Germline V gene sequence: CDR1 MDHEN, CDR2 SYDVKM. Trimming cost V 3 bases and J 4 bases, with 12 bases left between them. The CDR3 is 15 amino acids. The CDR3 DNA is TGTGCCAGCAGTTTGGTTGGCAGCGATAATGAAAAACTGTTTTTT. Translation: CASSLVGSDNEKLFF.

V and J are TRBV5-4 and TRBJ1-1, with D perhaps matching TRBD1 (6 bases). This CDR3 has 13 residues. CDR1 SGHNT and CDR2 YYREEE come from the germline V gene (reference sequence). V was trimmed by 0 bases and J by 4 bases, leaving 7 bases between them. The CDR3 protein is CASSLGGRTEAFF. CDR3 DNA: TGTGCCAGCAGCTTGGGGGGGCGCACTGAAGCTTTCTTT.

Note on this clone: A read error may account for a junction end that differs from germline. In the same sample, other DNA sequences code for this CDR3. The rearrangement uses TRBV29-1 and TRBJ2-3; D is possibly TRBD2 (5 bases). The CDR3 length is 15 residues. CDR1 and CDR2 from the germline V gene are SQVTM and ANQGSEA. CDR3 DNA sequence: TGCAGCACCACCTCCCCTGGCGGGCGCACGGATACGCAGTATTTT. Its protein is CSTTSPGGRTDTQYF.

Note on this clone: At one boundary the junction diverges from the germline segment, which might be a read error. The chain couples TRBV9 to TRBJ2-7; tentatively, D is TRBD2 (6 bases). Germline-derived CDR1 and CDR2 are SGDLS and YYNGEE. The CDR3 has 12 amino acids. The CDR3 region has the DNA TGTGCCAGCAGCGCCCCGAGGGACTTACCTCAGTTC. Protein: CASSAPRDLPQF. Filled out from reference TRBV9 and TRBJ2-7, the complete variable domain reads DSGVTQTPKHLITATGQRVTLRCSPRSGDLSVYWYQQSLDQGLQFLIQYYNGEERAKGNILERFSAQQFPDLHSELNLSSLELGDSALYFCASSAPRDLPQFGPGTRLTVT.

CDR3 in amino acids: CAIATDTQYF. The CDR3 nucleotides read TGTGCCATCGCGACAGATACGCAGTATTTT. The chain carries TRBV2 and TRBJ2-3; D ambiguous. Germline CDR1 SNHLY, CDR2 FYNNEI. The CDR3 contains 10 residues. V lost 10 bases to trimming and J lost 3 bases, with 5 bases between them.